This T cell receptor beta chain was found in a study of technical replicates of blood from several donors. The protocol was immunoSEQ multiplex PCR, while the TCRdb copy is restricted to in-frame clones and leaves out a portion. The profile shows approximately 70,000 clones, roughly 94% of them singletons. Trimming took off 5 bases at V and 1 base at J, with 18 bases between the two ends. Per germline, CDR1 MDHEN and CDR2 SYDVKM. The CDR3 spans 16 residues. The origin of this receptor is a human donor in good health. The V and J genes are TRBV28 and TRBJ2-7, with D maybe TRBD2 (6 bases). Sequenced input: T cells isolated from PBMCs. In DNA, the CDR3 is TGTGCCAGCAGTGCGAAGCCGGGACGGGGGTCCTACGAGCAGTACTTC. It specifies CASSAKPGRGSYEQYF.